Presented here are 17 T cell receptor beta chains from one specimen sequenced in a study of beta chain features in type 1 diabetes. The antigens of these receptors remain unknown. The sequenced template was cDNA made from the entire isolated RNA. The method was immunoSEQ multiplex PCR; TCRdb's version includes in-frame clones alone and lacks a portion of them. This table has around 150,000 clones, around 63% appearing once. Study-wide points: Type 1 diabetes patients showed a moderate but significant shortening of TCRB CDR3s in all four CD4+ subsets.

The sequenced sample was naive CD4+ T cells from blood. These receptor sequences come from a young man with type 1 diabetes.

The rearrangement links TRBV29-1 to TRBJ1-2; D uncertain. V shed 0 bases and J shed 10 bases, with 15 bases lying between them. The germline V gene has CDR1 SQVTM and CDR2 ANQGSEA. The CDR3 consists of 13 residues. In DNA form, the CDR3 reads TGCAGCGTTGAAGACCCGAGGGTAGATGTCTACACCTTC. It translates to CSVEDPRVDVYTF.

The genes are TRBV7-2 and TRBJ2-5; 10 bases align to TRBD2. This CDR3 is 16 amino acids long. With 3 bases clipped from V and 5 bases from J, the junction kept 9 bases outside the gene matches. Germline loops: CDR1 SGHTA, CDR2 FQGNSA. DNA for the CDR3: TGTGCCAGCAGCTTCGTTAGCGGGGGGCTACCTGAGACCCAGTACTTC. The encoded protein is CASSFVSGGLPETQYF.

This clone was observed a few times. The CDR3 spells CAISEISADRIDTQYF. In DNA form, the CDR3 reads TGTGCCATCAGTGAGATATCGGCTGATAGGATAGATACGCAGTATTTT. The chain couples TRBV10-3 to TRBJ2-3, with D unresolved. Germline values: CDR1 ENHRY, CDR2 SYGVKD. The CDR3 totals 16 residues. Trimming pared 2 bases from V and 5 bases from J, leaving 17 bases between.

The chain links TRBV29-1 to TRBJ1-2, with D hard to call. The CDR3 totals 12 residues. Germline assignment: CDR1 SQVTM and CDR2 ANQGSEA. Deletions cut 4 bases from V and 4 bases from J, with 10 bases between. The CDR3 loop reads CSVADVGYGYTF. CDR3 DNA sequence: TGCAGCGTTGCCGACGTCGGCTATGGCTACACCTTC.

The chain has TRBV28 and TRBJ2-6; D might be TRBD1 (6 bases). The CDR3 runs 17 residues. Between the trimmed V and J ends, which lost 2 bases and 0 bases, there was a span of 11 bases. Germline CDR1 MDHEN, CDR2 SYDVKM. The CDR3 loop is CASSLDRLHSGANVLTF. The CDR3 coding sequence is TGTGCCAGCAGTTTAGACAGGCTCCACTCTGGGGCCAACGTCCTGACTTTC.

This rearrangement joins TRBV7-9 to TRBJ1-4; 8 bases match TRBD1. Germline-derived CDR1 and CDR2 are SEHNR and FQNEAQ (reference sequence). Germline trimming cut 6 bases from V and 7 bases from J; bases unmatched to any gene: 4. CDR3 length: 13 residues. CDR3 coding DNA: TGTGCCAGCAGTCAGGGGGCCGGTGAAAAACTGTTTTTT. It encodes CASSQGAGEKLFF.

V usage is TRBV14 and J usage is TRBJ1-2; a possible D gene is TRBD1 (5 bases). V lost 3 bases to trimming and J lost 11 bases, with 16 bases between them. The germline gives CDR1 SGHDN, CDR2 FVKESK. This CDR3 has 13 residues. The CDR3: CASSQPGADRYTF. DNA of the CDR3: TGTGCCAGCAGCCAGCCTGGGGCGGACCGTTACACCTTC.

The sample holds a few counts of this clone. This chain links TRBV4-3 with TRBJ2-3; weak D call: TRBD2 (6 bases). Germline values: CDR1 LGHNA, CDR2 YSLEER. The CDR3 runs to 15 residues. Trimming took 4 bases from V and 2 from J, leaving 13 bases between them. Here the CDR3 DNA reads TGCGCCAGCAGCCCGCCCCCGGGAGACACAGATACGCAGTATTTT. This gives the protein CASSPPPGDTDTQYF.

The V call is TRBV10-2, the J call TRBJ2-5; D call uncertain. Looked up from germline, CDR1 is WSHSY and CDR2 is SAAADI. V shed 2 bases and J shed 5 bases, with 12 bases lying between them. The CDR3 totals 14 residues. CDR3: CASSELVRPETQYF. The CDR3 coding sequence is TGCGCCAGCAGTGAGCTGGTACGTCCGGAGACCCAGTACTTC.

The chain has TRBV28 and TRBJ2-1, with 9 nucleotides matching TRBD1. From germline, CDR1 is MDHEN and CDR2 SYDVKM. The V gene end was trimmed by 5 bases and the J gene end by 2 bases; junction bases not matched to a gene: 4. The CDR3 consists of 15 residues. Written as DNA, the CDR3 is TGTGCCAGCAGTACCGGGACAGGGACCTACAATGAGCAGTTCTTC. It yields the protein CASSTGTGTYNEQFF.

This chain connects TRBV9 to TRBJ2-3; the D is unclear. This CDR3 has 12 amino acids. Per germline, CDR1 SGDLS and CDR2 YYNGEE. V lost 6 bases and J 5 bases, leaving 10 bases between the germline ends. The CDR3 nucleotides are TGTGCCAGCAACCTAGATGAAGATACGCAGTATTTT. It encodes CASNLDEDTQYF.

This chain uses TRBV11-3 with TRBJ2-3, with D uncertain. Germline CDR1 SGHNT, CDR2 YENEEA. This CDR3 is built from 15 residues. Trimming shortened V by 5 bases and J by 0 bases, and 12 bases separated the two germline ends. The CDR3: CASSSGVSSTDTQYF. CDR3 coding DNA: TGTGCCAGCAGCAGTGGAGTCTCTAGCACAGATACGCAGTATTTT.

The chain couples TRBV15 to TRBJ2-7, with D perhaps assigned TRBD1 or TRBD2 (5 bases each). The length of the CDR3 is 14 residues. V was trimmed by 1 base and J by 2 bases, leaving 9 bases between them. CDR1 and CDR2 (germline): LNHNV, YYDKDF (reference sequence). CDR3 in amino acids: CATSRVRGTYEQYF. CDR3 nucleotide sequence: TGTGCCACCAGCAGAGTTCGGGGCACCTACGAGCAGTACTTC. The full variable domain, rest sourced from reference TRBV15 and TRBJ2-7, is DAMVIQNPRYQVTQFGKPVTLSCSQTLNHNVMYWYQQKSSQAPKLLFHYYDKDFNNEADTPDNFQSRRPNTSFCFLDIRSPGLGDTAMYLCATSRVRGTYEQYFGPGTRLTVT.

The chain uses TRBV29-1 and TRBJ1-1; no reliable D call. The CDR3 consists of 14 residues. The V gene lost 7 bases and the J gene lost 11 bases, with 26 bases spanning the gap. CDR1 is SQVTM, CDR2 ANQGSEA, per germline. The DNA of the CDR3 is TGCAGCGCTACCCCTTACCCTGGACCCTCCGAGGCTTTCTTT. The encoded protein is CSATPYPGPSEAFF.

In its sample, this clone was seen a few times. The V call is TRBV14, the J call TRBJ1-4; the D gene is possibly TRBD1 (6 bases). The germline V gene has CDR1 SGHDN and CDR2 FVKESK. V dropped 1 base and J dropped 3 bases, with 12 bases sitting between them. The CDR3 runs to 16 residues. CDR3 amino acids: CASSQVTGLANEKLFF. In nucleotides, the CDR3 is TGTGCCAGCAGCCAAGTTACAGGGTTGGCTAATGAAAAACTGTTTTTT.

The table lists this clone with a few counts. The chain employs TRBV30 and TRBJ1-5; D might be TRBD1 (5 bases). The germline V gene encodes CDR1 GTSNPN and CDR2 SVGIG (reference sequence). CDR3 length: 16 amino acids. The V end lost 3 bases, the J end lost 4 bases, and 19 bases lay between the germline ends. The CDR3 spells CAWSPFGTGGNQPQHF. The CDR3, as DNA: TGTGCCTGGAGCCCGTTCGGGACTGGGGGAAATCAGCCCCAGCATTTT. Full variable domain (remainder filled in from reference TRBV30 and TRBJ1-5): SQTIHQWPATLVQPVGSPLSLECTVEGTSNPNLYWYRQAAGRGLQLLFYSVGIGQISSEVPQNLSASRPQDRQFILSSKKLLLSDSGFYLCAWSPFGTGGNQPQHFGDGTRLSIL.

The rearrangement uses TRBV29-1 and TRBJ2-3, with D possibly matching TRBD1 (6 bases). Trimming took 1 base from V and 6 from J, leaving 11 bases between them. Germline values: CDR1 SQVTM, CDR2 ANQGSEA. This CDR3 is 13 amino acids long. The CDR3: CSVEVGGGDTQYF. CDR3 nucleotides: TGCAGCGTTGAAGTAGGGGGTGGCGATACGCAGTATTTT.